The present T cell receptor (beta chain) was sequenced within a study of beta chain features in type 1 diabetes. The germline V gene has CDR1 SQVTM and CDR2 ANQGSEA. The CDR3 runs to 14 residues. In the case of this clone: Antigen specificity is unknown. At one end, the junction sequence differs from germline, possibly due to a read error.

Expressed TCRB transcripts were sequenced because the isolated RNA had all been reverse transcribed beforehand. The table came from immunoSEQ multiplex PCR; TCRdb's copy has only in-frame clones and leaves some out. Altogether 600,000 to 700,000 clones are present, roughly an eighth being singletons, with the ten largest covering 0.095% to 0.15%. Study-wide results and caveats: Individuals with type 1 diabetes displayed fewer insertions and more deletions at VDJ junctions. Type 1 diabetes patients had moderately but significantly shorter TCRB CDR3s in all four CD4+ subsets. cDNA-based sequencing might over-represent cells highly expressing TCR. PCR might pick shorter templates more often, in the same way for patients and controls. There was no resolution here of whether HLA type influences TCRB rearrangement.

This sequence originates from a man younger than 40 with type 1 diabetes. J is TRBJ2-7 and V is TRBV29-1; possible D gene TRBD1, 6 bases. Material for sequencing was naive CD4+ T cells from blood. The CDR3 here is CSVWGTRRSYEQYF. CDR3 bases: TGCAGCGTTTGGGGGACACGTCGGTCCTATGAGCAGTACTTC.